These T cell receptor beta chains were read from a single sample in a study of T cell changes during pregnancy in multiple sclerosis. The repertoire was sequenced with immunoSEQ multiplex PCR; TCRdb's copy has only in-frame clones and lacks some. Of some 68,000 clones in the sample, 91% are singletons; the top ten hold approximately 1.4%. Source: peripheral blood, taken in the second trimester of pregnancy. These receptor sequences come from a female donor with multiple sclerosis, enrolled in a pregnancy study. Both conserved end residues are part of each CDR3. A D gene is named only where the DNA matches it firmly. Not all rows give a size; the values are once, few, many and, for expanded clones, a class.

clone_size,v_call,j_call,d_call,cdr3_nt,cdr3_aa
NA,TRBV9,TRBJ1-2,TRBD1,TGTGCCAGCAGCGTCTCGGGACAGGGCTATGGCTACACCTTC,CASSVSGQGYGYTF
NA,TRBV19,TRBJ1-5,NA,TGTGCCAGTAGTATCCAAACAGGAAATCAGCCCCAGCATTTT,CASSIQTGNQPQHF
once,TRBV12-5,TRBJ1-2,NA,TGTGCTATACAGGGCAATGGCTACACCTTC,CAIQGNGYTF
once,TRBV5-1,TRBJ2-1,TRBD2,TGCGCCAGCTGGCCCGGGGGGAGCTCCTACAATGAGCAGTTCTTC,CASWPGGSSYNEQFF
NA,TRBV7-2,TRBJ1-2,TRBD1,TGTGCCAGCAGCTTAGGAGGACAGGGATTGGGTGGCTACACCTTC,CASSLGGQGLGGYTF
NA,TRBV15,TRBJ2-1,NA,TGTGCCACCGATTCTAGCGAATGGGGCAATGAGCAGTTCTTC,CATDSSEWGNEQFF
NA,TRBV11-3,TRBJ1-1,TRBD1,TGTGCCAGCAGCTTAGGTACAGGGGGGAACACTGAAGCTTTCTTT,CASSLGTGGNTEAFF
NA,TRBV7-2,TRBJ2-7,TRBD2,TGTGCCAGCAGCGCCGATAGCGGGGGGGCGGGGGAGCAGTACTTC,CASSADSGGAGEQYF
once,TRBV4-1,TRBJ1-5,NA,TGCGCCAGCAGCCAGGAGGTAGGGTTTAGCAATCAGCCCCAGCATTTT,CASSQEVGFSNQPQHF
NA,TRBV5-4,TRBJ2-2,TRBD2,TGTGCCAGCAGCGCACTAATAGCGGGAGATCTCCCCGGGGAGCTGTTTTTT,CASSALIAGDLPGELFF
few,TRBV4-1,TRBJ1-5,NA,TGCGCCAGCAGCCAAGATTACAGTCTTAGCAATCAGCCCCAGCATTTT,CASSQDYSLSNQPQHF
NA,TRBV6-5,TRBJ2-2,TRBD1,TGTGCCAGCAGGATTACAGGGGGGCCCGGGGAGCTGTTTTTT,CASRITGGPGELFF
NA,TRBV6-4,TRBJ2-3,TRBD2,TGTGCCAGCAGTGACCTTCCGGGGACTAGCGGCACAGATACGCAGTATTTT,CASSDLPGTSGTDTQYF
NA,TRBV5-5,TRBJ1-1,NA,TGTGCCAGTACCAACAGGATTCGAGAAGCTTTCTTT,CASTNRIREAFF
NA,TRBV11-1,TRBJ2-3,TRBD1,TGTGCCAGCAGCCTCGGACAGGGAAGGGGCACAGATACGCAGTATTTT,CASSLGQGRGTDTQYF
few,TRBV30,TRBJ1-1,TRBD1,TGTGCCTGGAGTGTATCCCGGACAGGGAGGGCCACTGAAGCTTTCTTT,CAWSVSRTGRATEAFF
NA,TRBV19,TRBJ2-5,NA,TGTGCCAGTAGTACTGAGCAACGGACCCAGTACTTC,CASSTEQRTQYF
NA,TRBV11-2,TRBJ1-3,NA,TGTGCCAGCAGCGTGCAGGGCCTGTCTGGAAACACCATATATTTT,CASSVQGLSGNTIYF
NA,TRBV11-1,TRBJ2-7,TRBD1,TGTGCCAGCAGCCGACAGGGGACCCACTACGAGCAGTACTTC,CASSRQGTHYEQYF
NA,TRBV12-2,TRBJ2-1,NA,TGTGCAAGTGAGGGTGAGCAGTTCTTC,CASEGEQFF
once,TRBV5-1,TRBJ2-3,NA,TGCGCCAGCAGGAAGGGGCTCACAGATACGCAGTATTTT,CASRKGLTDTQYF
few,TRBV7-8,TRBJ1-1,NA,TGTGCCAGCAGTTCTCGGACTGGCACTGAAGCTTTCTTT,CASSSRTGTEAFF
NA,TRBV27,TRBJ2-3,NA,TGTGCCAGCAGTCCCCACACAGATACGCAGTATTTT,CASSPHTDTQYF
NA,TRBV6-4,TRBJ1-6,NA,TGTGCCAGCGGGAGGGAACAGGGTAATTCACCCCTCCACTTT,CASGREQGNSPLHF
NA,TRBV5-6,TRBJ1-1,NA,TGTGCCAGCAGCTTGAGACAGATGAACACTGAAGCTTTCTTT,CASSLRQMNTEAFF
NA,TRBV5-6,TRBJ2-1,NA,TGTGCCAGCAGCCTACTAGTAGAGCAGTTCTTC,CASSLLVEQFF